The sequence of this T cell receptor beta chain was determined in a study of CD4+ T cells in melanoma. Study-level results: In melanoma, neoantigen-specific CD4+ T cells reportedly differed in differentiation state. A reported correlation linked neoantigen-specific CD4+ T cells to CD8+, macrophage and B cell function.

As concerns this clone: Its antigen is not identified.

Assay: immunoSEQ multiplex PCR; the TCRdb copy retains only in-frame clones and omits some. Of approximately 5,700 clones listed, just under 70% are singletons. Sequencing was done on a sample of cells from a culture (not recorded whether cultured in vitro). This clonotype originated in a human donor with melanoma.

The CDR3 is CSASHSNGYTF. CDR3 DNA sequence: TGCAGTGCTTCTCACAGCAATGGCTACACCTTC. This chain uses TRBV20-1 with TRBJ1-2; D gene ambiguous. From germline, CDR1 is DFQATT and CDR2 SNEGSKA (reference sequence). The CDR3 has 11 amino acids. The germline V and J ends were trimmed by 5 bases and 6 bases, with 10 bases remaining between them.